The present TCR beta chain was sequenced within a study of T cell repertoires in cytomegalovirus infection. Study details: Shared public TCR beta signatures pointed to both CMV infection and a matching HLA type.

Points on this clonotype: Its target is not known.

CDR1 is KGHSH, CDR2 LQKENI, per germline. The CDR3 loop spans 13 amino acids. The V end lost 4 bases, the J end lost 5 bases, and 10 bases lay between the germline ends. MiXCR, run by TCRdb on the reads, gives a single entry per CDR3 protein. The sample lists more than 400,000 distinct CDR3 sequences, more than 20% occurring once. Notes on the study in general: Of the TCR beta families, the public ones yielded a cumulative frequency that identified carriers of CMV plus the relevant HLA. In two of eight donors, the top clonotype was HLA-C-restricted CMV-specific.

The source is a human donor in good health (CMV status not recorded). Some clones in this sample may be carry-over from other donors' samples. The J gene is TRBJ2-3, the V gene TRBV18; D is possibly TRBD1 or TRBD2 (5 bases each). The sequencing sample was made of PBMCs. DNA for the CDR3: TGTGCCAGCTCACGGGAGAGGGGAGATACGCAGTATTTT. It yields the protein CASSRERGDTQYF. The variable domain in full, with the rest retrieved from reference TRBV18 and TRBJ2-3, is NAGVMQNPRHLVRRRGQEARLRCSPMKGHSHVYWYRQLPEEGLKFMVYLQKENIIDESGMPKERFSAEFPKEGPSILRIQQVVRGDSAAYFCASSRERGDTQYFGPGTRLTVL.